These 30 T cell receptor beta chains share one sample of origin, sequenced in a study of identical twins. Each CDR3 protein is one row after TCRdb ran MiXCR on the 5' RACE reads. The table records approximately 240,000 distinct CDR3 sequences, around 15% of them present only once. Specimen: memory (CD45RO+) T cells sorted from blood. Receptors were obtained from a young woman in good health.

In its sample, this clonotype was seen a few times. This chain joins TRBV12-3 or TRBV12-4 and TRBJ2-1; 8 positions match TRBD1. This CDR3 is built from 12 residues. After removal of 11 bases from V and 9 bases from J, the junction contained 9 bases not matched to a gene. This chain's CDR3 is CAGGQGEGEQFF. CDR3 bases: TGTGCCGGAGGACAGGGCGAAGGTGAGCAGTTCTTC.

J is TRBJ1-1 and V is TRBV6-5; D remains ambiguous. The CDR3 contains 12 residues. V lost 8 bases to trimming and J lost 4 bases, with 11 bases between them. Germline V gene sequence: CDR1 MNHEY, CDR2 SVGAGI. The CDR3 here is CASLRYGTEAFF. CDR3 in DNA: TGTGCCAGCCTGAGATATGGCACTGAAGCTTTCTTT.

This clonotype was found many times. This chain links TRBV12-3 or TRBV12-4 with TRBJ1-2; 8 positions match TRBD1. This CDR3 is built from 13 residues. V trimming: 6 bases; J trimming: 8 bases; junction bases outside the gene matches: 8. Written as DNA, the CDR3 is TGTGCCAGCAGGCCGACAGGGGAGGGCGGCTACACCTTC. Translated: CASRPTGEGGYTF.

The chain combines TRBV12-5 with TRBJ1-1; D call uncertain. The V and J ends lost 7 bases and 7 bases respectively, with 13 bases between them. The germline gives CDR1 LGHNT, CDR2 FRNRAP. The CDR3 sequence is 12 residues long. The CDR3 DNA reads TGTGCTAGTGCCCAACACGGAGGTGAAGCTTTCTTT. This encodes CASAQHGGEAFF.

V is TRBV6-1 and J is TRBJ1-2; D possibly corresponds to TRBD1 (6 bases). The CDR3 contains 13 residues. Per the germline V gene, CDR1 is MNHNS and CDR2 is SASEGT. V was trimmed by 6 bases and J by 7 bases, leaving 15 bases between them. The CDR3 nucleotides are TGTGCCAGCAGCCGGGACACAAATCGTGGCTACACCTTC. Protein product: CASSRDTNRGYTF.

This clonotype showed up just a few times. CDR3 sequence reads: CASSLYKGGVNEQFF. The CDR3 coding sequence is TGTGCCAGCAGCCTCTATAAGGGCGGCGTCAATGAGCAGTTCTTC. This chain links TRBV9 with TRBJ2-1; D unclear. In germline, CDR1 is SGDLS, CDR2 YYNGEE. V lost 4 bases and J 6 bases, leaving 17 bases between the germline ends. The CDR3 spans 15 residues.

This clonotype was detected ten times or more. The chain joins TRBV7-2 to TRBJ2-1, with 11 bases matching TRBD2. V lost 3 bases, J lost 7 bases, and 5 bases stayed unmatched. The germline V gene encodes CDR1 SGHTA and CDR2 FQGNSA. The CDR3 covers 15 residues. The CDR3 DNA reads as TGTGCCAGCAGCTTCCCGAGACTAGCGGGAAATGAGCAGTTCTTC. It specifies CASSFPRLAGNEQFF.

This clonotype was counted between two and nine times. The chain recombines TRBV20-1 with TRBJ2-5, with unresolved D. V gave up 4 bases and J gave up 1 base, with 16 bases separating them. The CDR3 is 15 amino acids. Germline V gives CDR1 DFQATT, CDR2 SNEGSKA (reference sequence). Written as DNA, the CDR3 is TGCAGTGCTACATTGACCAAGTTCAGCCAAGAGACCCAGTACTTC. Translation: CSATLTKFSQETQYF.

The V call is TRBV5-1, the J call TRBJ1-2; D is unclear. The germline V and J ends were trimmed by 0 bases and 4 bases, with 13 bases remaining between them. The CDR3 length is 15 residues. Germline V gives CDR1 SGHRS, CDR2 YFSETQ. The CDR3 DNA reads TGCGCCAGCAGCTTGGGATTCCTCCACAGCTATGGCTACACCTTC. It is translated as CASSLGFLHSYGYTF.

Ten or more counts support this clonotype. The V call is TRBV5-1, the J call TRBJ1-3; a weak D match, TRBD1 (6 bases). In germline, CDR1 is SGHRS, CDR2 YFSETQ. The CDR3 runs 15 residues. Trimming took off 5 bases at V and 1 base at J, with 13 bases between the two ends. The CDR3 coding sequence is TGCGCCAGCAGGGACAGCGCTTCATCTGGAAACACCATATATTTT. It codes for CASRDSASSGNTIYF.

This clonotype was seen at least ten times. The chain recombines TRBV5-1 with TRBJ2-7, with D tentatively TRBD1 (7 bases). The CDR3 runs to 14 residues. In germline, CDR1 is SGHRS, CDR2 YFSETQ. With 4 bases removed from V and 4 bases from J, the gap between germline ends came to 15 bases. The CDR3 region is CASSRGTDSYEQYF. The CDR3 DNA follows: TGCGCCAGCAGCCGGGGGACAGACTCTTACGAGCAGTACTTC.

This clonotype has more than one count but fewer than ten. The genes are TRBV7-8 and TRBJ2-1; 7 nucleotides line up with TRBD1. With 5 bases clipped from V and 3 bases from J, the junction kept 10 bases outside the gene matches. Germline assignment: CDR1 SGHVS and CDR2 FQNEAQ. CDR3 length: 16 residues. In DNA form, the CDR3 reads TGTGCCAGCAGCGTTAGCCCTGCAGGGGGCTACAATGAGCAGTTCTTC. Translation: CASSVSPAGGYNEQFF.

This clonotype was recorded a few times. The chain is built from TRBV9 and TRBJ1-1; D might be TRBD1 (5 bases). Trimming stripped 4 bases from V and 5 bases from J, with 9 bases between. Germline CDR1 and CDR2: SGDLS and YYNGEE. The CDR3 length is 12 residues. The CDR3 loop is CASSKWGTEAFF. The CDR3 nucleotides are TGTGCCAGCAGCAAATGGGGGACTGAAGCTTTCTTT.

The rearrangement uses TRBV7-3 and TRBJ2-3; 10 bases are a match to TRBD2. J was trimmed by 0 bases and V by 1 base; bases with no gene match: 4. The CDR3 consists of 17 residues. CDR1 is SGHTA, CDR2 FQGTGA, per germline. CDR3 nucleotides: TGTGCCAGCAGCTTAAGTAGCGGGGGGTCCAGCACAGATACGCAGTATTTT. Its translation is CASSLSSGGSSTDTQYF.

This rearrangement joins TRBV3-1 to TRBJ1-5, with a possible D match to TRBD1 (5 bases). The CDR3 contains 15 residues. V was clipped by 1 base and J by 1 base, with 8 bases between them. CDR1 is LGHDT and CDR2 is YNNKEL in the germline V gene (reference sequence). The CDR3 region has the DNA TGTGCCAGCAGCCAAGTAGCAGGGAGCAATCAGCCCCAGCATTTT. It is translated as CASSQVAGSNQPQHF. The variable domain in full, with the rest retrieved from reference TRBV3-1 and TRBJ1-5, is DTAVSQTPKYLVTQMGNDKSIKCEQNLGHDTMYWYKQDSKKFLKIMFSYNNKELIINETVPNRFSPKSPDKAHLNLHINSLELGDSAVYFCASSQVAGSNQPQHFGDGTRLSIL.

This clonotype was detected a few times. The chain employs TRBV15 and TRBJ2-3; 7 bases are a match to TRBD1. Germline loops: CDR1 LNHNV, CDR2 YYDKDF (reference sequence). The CDR3 covers 16 residues. Trimming at V came to 4 bases and at J to 4 bases, leaving 11 bases not matched to a gene. CDR3 in DNA: TGTGCCACCAGCACCAACAGGGGACGTTCCGCAGATACGCAGTATTTT. This gives the protein CATSTNRGRSADTQYF.

The chain has TRBV5-1 and TRBJ2-2; D unclear. The CDR3 sequence is 14 residues long. Trimming shortened V by 2 bases and J by 5 bases, and 10 bases separated the two germline ends. CDR1 is SGHRS and CDR2 is YFSETQ in the germline V gene. The CDR3 DNA is TGCGCCAGCAGCTTACCGTCCAAGACCGGGGAGCTGTTTTTT. Residues: CASSLPSKTGELFF.

This clonotype has ten or more counts. V and J are TRBV5-1 and TRBJ1-2; the match to TRBD1 covers 7 bases. Germline V lookup: CDR1 SGHRS, CDR2 YFSETQ. V shed 4 bases, J shed 6 bases, and the junction held 9 bases outside the gene matches. The CDR3 has 14 residues. As DNA, the CDR3 is TGCGCCAGCAGCATCTACAGGGGTTATAATGGCTACACCTTC. It encodes CASSIYRGYNGYTF.

This clonotype was counted only a few times. This chain links TRBV3-1 with TRBJ1-1; D is perhaps TRBD1 (6 bases). CDR1 and CDR2 from the germline V gene are LGHDT and YNNKEL (reference sequence). V was pared by 0 bases and J by 9 bases, with 8 bases between. This CDR3 is built from 12 residues. This CDR3 reads CASSQDRGKAFF. The CDR3 nucleotides read TGTGCCAGCAGCCAAGATAGGGGGAAAGCTTTCTTT.

The rearrangement links TRBV15 to TRBJ2-5; possibly TRBD1 or TRBD2 for D (5 bases each). Deletions cut 0 bases from V and 6 bases from J, with 14 bases between. Germline CDR1 is LNHNV and CDR2 is YYDKDF (reference sequence). CDR3 length: 15 amino acids. The CDR3 DNA sequence: TGTGCCACCAGCAGAGATCGAGGGGCCGGGAAGACCCAGTACTTC. Its translation is CATSRDRGAGKTQYF.

This clonotype was found many times. CDR3 sequence: CASSVNIDEQFF. DNA of the CDR3: TGTGCCAGCAGTGTTAATATCGATGAGCAGTTCTTC. J is TRBJ2-1 and V is TRBV12-3 or TRBV12-4; D gene ambiguous. Trimming left V 5 bases short and J 8 bases short, with 10 bases between. The CDR3 has 12 amino acids.

This clonotype has just a few counts. The genes are TRBV20-1 and TRBJ2-4; TRBD2 matches at 11 bases. The CDR3 is 18 amino acids. Germline lookup yields CDR1 DFQATT and CDR2 SNEGSKA (reference sequence). Losses at the gene ends were 6 bases for V and 1 base for J; bases not matched to a gene: 14. As DNA, the CDR3 is TGCAGTGCGCGTTTTAGCGGGAGGGCCCATTCGGCCAAAAACATTCAGTACTTC. This sequence encodes CSARFSGRAHSAKNIQYF.

The chain is built from TRBV23-1 and TRBJ2-5; perhaps TRBD1 as D (5 bases). TRBV23-1 is an ORF for which the function is uncertain. V was clipped by 6 bases and J by 2 bases, with 16 bases between them. CDR3 length: 15 residues. CDR3 sequence reads: CASRSASRVQETQYF. The CDR3 nucleotides are TGCGCCAGCAGGTCAGCGTCCAGGGTACAAGAGACCCAGTACTTC.

The rearrangement uses TRBV5-1 and TRBJ2-5; D unresolved. CDR1 is SGHRS and CDR2 is YFSETQ in the germline V gene. The CDR3 covers 14 residues. V was shortened by 1 base and J by 4 bases, with 11 bases between the two germline ends. The CDR3 DNA sequence: TGCGCCAGCAGCTTGTTAGGGCAGCGAGAGACCCAGTACTTC. Translated, it gives CASSLLGQRETQYF. The whole variable domain, remainder taken from reference TRBV5-1 and TRBJ2-5, is KAGVTQTPRYLIKTRGQQVTLSCSPISGHRSVSWYQQTPGQGLQFLFEYFSETQRNKGNFPGRFSGRQFSNSRSEMNVSTLELGDSALYLCASSLLGQRETQYFGPGTRLLVL.

CDR3 sequence (DNA): TGTGCCAGCAGCTTAGGATCACCAGGTGAAGCTTTCTTT. Translating gives CASSLGSPGEAFF. The chain combines TRBV7-8 with TRBJ1-1; no definite D call. Germline V gene sequence: CDR1 SGHVS, CDR2 FQNEAQ. The CDR3 has 13 amino acids. Trimming removed 1 base at V and 7 bases at J, with 10 bases between.

This clonotype was seen more than once but under ten times. The chain has TRBV9 and TRBJ2-5; D gene ambiguous. CDR3 length equals 14 residues. Per the germline V gene, CDR1 is SGDLS and CDR2 is YYNGEE. The germline V and J ends were trimmed by 0 bases and 5 bases, with 11 bases remaining between them. The CDR3: CASSVESLGETQYF. The CDR3, as DNA: TGTGCCAGCAGCGTAGAGAGCCTAGGCGAGACCCAGTACTTC.

This clonotype was counted ten times or more. The chain carries TRBV12-3 or TRBV12-4 and TRBJ2-2; D assignment may be TRBD1 or TRBD2 (5 bases each). The V end was cut by 3 bases, the J end by 1 base, with 9 bases between. The CDR3 sequence is 15 residues long. The CDR3 reads CASSLWGLNTGELFF. The CDR3 nucleotides are TGTGCCAGCAGTTTGTGGGGGTTGAACACCGGGGAGCTGTTTTTT.

The chain combines TRBV6-1 with TRBJ2-1; 7 bases are shared with TRBD2. Losses at the gene ends were 7 bases for V and 2 bases for J; bases not matched to a gene: 8. Germline V gene data show CDR1 as MNHNS and CDR2 as SASEGT. There are 15 residues in the CDR3. The CDR3 region is CASKDGDYTYNEQFF. DNA for the CDR3: TGTGCCAGCAAGGATGGGGACTACACCTACAATGAGCAGTTCTTC.

This clonotype appeared a few times. V is TRBV7-2 and J is TRBJ2-7; tentative D call: TRBD2 (5 bases). Looked up from germline, CDR1 is SGHTA and CDR2 is FQGNSA. The CDR3 totals 15 residues. The V end lost 2 bases, the J end lost 1 base, and 12 bases lay between the germline ends. The CDR3 DNA follows: TGTGCCAGCAGCTTACAGCGGCTTGTATCCTACGAGCAGTACTTC. Translation: CASSLQRLVSYEQYF.

The chain joins TRBV2 to TRBJ2-1, with 7 bases identical to TRBD1. The CDR3 length is 15 residues. J was trimmed by 5 bases and V by 4 bases; bases with no gene match: 8. Germline loops: CDR1 SNHLY, CDR2 FYNNEI. The CDR3 is CASSVRGPLNNEQFF. In DNA form, the CDR3 reads TGTGCCAGCAGTGTGAGGGGGCCCCTAAACAATGAGCAGTTCTTC. Together with reference TRBV2 and TRBJ2-1, the CDR3 gives the full variable domain: EPEVTQTPSHQVTQMGQEVILRCVPISNHLYFYWYRQILGQKVEFLVSFYNNEISEKSEIFDDQFSVERPDGSNFTLKIRSTKLEDSAMYFCASSVRGPLNNEQFFGPGTRLTVL.